These T cell receptor beta chains were read from a single sample in a study of blood T cell repertoires in COVID-19. The protocol was immunoSEQ multiplex PCR, while the TCRdb copy is restricted to in-frame clones and leaves out a portion. There are under 200,000 clones in the sample; 60% to 80% occur only once, and approximately 3% lies in the top ten. Sequencing was performed on peripheral blood. These receptors were taken from a man aged 70-80 years with acute or convalescent COVID-19. CDR3s include the opening cysteine and the closing phenylalanine or tryptophan. Clone sizes are given selectively: once, few, many, or a class where the clone is expanded.

V: TRBV12-5
size: -
CDR3: CASGLGQSNTGELFF

V: TRBV27
size: few
CDR3: CASSYVSASAREQYF

V: TRBV4-3
size: -
CDR3: CASSQEAGGVPDTQYF

V: TRBV2
size: -
CDR3: CASSGSSGSSYEQYF

V: TRBV7-2
size: -
CDR3: CASILLAGTTDTQYF

V: TRBV29-1
size: -
CDR3: CSGNRVQETQYF

V: TRBV11-3
size: -
CDR3: CASSPSRGNTIYF

V: TRBV3-1/TRBV3-2
size: -
CDR3: CASRARGQVDTQYF

V: TRBV19
size: few
CDR3: CASSTTLQGASHRTEAFF

V: TRBV19
size: -
CDR3: CASSSGTGGSGANVLTF

V: TRBV6-1
size: -
CDR3: CASSEGAGFLETQYF

V: TRBV27
size: few
CDR3: CASRPLGVQGPAKNIQYF

V: TRBV14
size: -
CDR3: CASSQEGVAGMRREQYF

V: TRBV18
size: -
CDR3: CASSRIQEGNTEAFF

V: TRBV5-4
size: -
CDR3: CASSSPGVDTDTQYF

V: TRBV3-1/TRBV3-2
size: -
CDR3: CASSQVISPGLCTDTQYF

V: TRBV7-2
size: few
CDR3: CASSLGGGERYGYTF

V: TRBV29-1
size: -
CDR3: CSATGTSGVTDTQYF

V: TRBV29-1
size: once
CDR3: CSVEKLAGGPQENEQFF

V: TRBV27
size: -
CDR3: CASSRQGARDYGYTF

V: TRBV5-1
size: -
CDR3: CASSLDLAETQYF

V: TRBV6-4
size: -
CDR3: CASSPGHRNQPQHF

V: TRBV5-4
size: once
CDR3: CASSRLAGADTQYF

V: TRBV21-1
size: -
CDR3: CASSNQQGANGNTIYF

V: TRBV19
size: -
CDR3: CASRTGNTEAFF

V: TRBV12-3/TRBV12-4
size: -
CDR3: CASSPPSGGTQYF

V: TRBV7-2
size: -
CDR3: CASSFQQGSYEQYF

V: TRBV3-1/TRBV3-2
size: -
CDR3: CASSQWDSYEQYF

V: TRBV6-2/TRBV6-3
size: -
CDR3: CASSNSGTGSYEQYF

V: TRBV19
size: -
CDR3: CASRDREYSNQPQHF

V: TRBV3-1/TRBV3-2
size: -
CDR3: CASSPRAGGYNEQFF

V: TRBV6-5
size: -
CDR3: CASSSPDRGLDGYTF

V: TRBV5-1
size: -
CDR3: CASRETGTGSSEQYF

V: TRBV7-2
size: -
CDR3: CASSSIGTGGETQYF

V: TRBV11-2
size: -
CDR3: CASSLDGLGRGVYEQYF

V: TRBV24-1
size: -
CDR3: CATSDLTGDQETQYF

V: TRBV28
size: once
CDR3: CASSTLIARTSGSPSTDTQYF

V: TRBV27
size: -
CDR3: CASRLGTGSNQPQHF

V: TRBV7-2
size: -
CDR3: CASSLALAGGTNEQFF

V: TRBV10-3
size: -
CDR3: CAISEQYTTNEKLFF